The 11 T cell receptor beta chains below were found in one sample sequenced in a study of CD8+ T cells in alopecia areata. Extraction of RNA preceded its reverse transcription into cDNA, which served as the sequencing template. TCRdb's copy holds only in-frame clones and misses some; the assay was immunoSEQ multiplex PCR. The table includes roughly 35,000 clones, 55% detected once. The specimen was NKG2D-high CD8+ T cells sorted from blood. These receptors all stem from a human donor with alopecia areata.

This chain links TRBV27 with TRBJ1-5, with no clear D. The V and J ends lost 3 bases and 2 bases respectively, with 5 bases between them. CDR1 is MNHEY, CDR2 SMNVEV, per germline (reference sequence). CDR3 length: 13 amino acids. CDR3 coding DNA: TGTGCCAGCAGTTTGTTAGGCAATCAGCCCCAGCATTTT. Amino acids: CASSLLGNQPQHF.

This chain connects TRBV27 to TRBJ2-7, with 10 bases identical to TRBD2. Germline-derived CDR1 and CDR2 are MNHEY and SMNVEV (reference sequence). The CDR3 is made up of 15 amino acids. The trim removed 3 bases at V and 3 bases at J, leaving 5 bases unmatched. The CDR3 spells CASSFSSGGYYEQYF. The CDR3 region has the DNA TGTGCCAGCAGTTTCTCTAGCGGGGGATACTACGAGCAGTACTTC.

This clone was detected a few times. This sequence joins TRBV14 and TRBJ2-3; TRBD1 matches 9 bases. Per the germline V gene, CDR1 is SGHDN and CDR2 is FVKESK. Unmatched junction bases numbered 7, after V lost 0 bases and J lost 3 bases. The CDR3 sequence is 17 residues long. CDR3 bases: TGTGCCAGCAGCCAAGAGTATGGGGACAGGGCAACAGATACGCAGTATTTT. Its protein is CASSQEYGDRATDTQYF. Drawing the rest from reference TRBV14 and TRBJ2-3, the complete variable domain is EAGVTQFPSHSVIEKGQTVTLRCDPISGHDNLYWYRRVMGKEIKFLLHFVKESKQDESGMPNNRFLAERTGGTYSTLKVQPAELEDSGVYFCASSQEYGDRATDTQYFGPGTRLTVL.

The chain links TRBV11-2 to TRBJ2-7; either TRBD1 or TRBD2 may fit D (5 bases each). The V gene's germline CDR1 is SGHAT and CDR2 FQNNGV. The CDR3 is 12 residues long. V was clipped by 4 bases and J by 7 bases, with 11 bases between them. CDR3 sequence: CASSSPEGEQYF. The CDR3 nucleotides are TGTGCCAGCAGCTCACCAGAGGGGGAGCAGTACTTC. Supplemented by reference TRBV11-2 and TRBJ2-7, the full variable domain reads EAGVAQSPRYKIIEKRQSVAFWCNPISGHATLYWYQQILGQGPKLLIQFQNNGVVDDSQLPKDRFSAERLKGVDSTLKIQPAKLEDSAVYLCASSSPEGEQYFGPGTRLTVT.

The J gene is TRBJ2-7, the V gene TRBV30; D not resolved. Trimming left V 0 bases short and J 2 bases short, with 8 bases between. CDR3 length: 13 amino acids. Germline lookup yields CDR1 GTSNPN and CDR2 SVGIG (reference sequence). The chain's CDR3 is CAWSVGQTYEQYF. In nucleotides, the CDR3 is TGTGCCTGGAGTGTAGGGCAGACCTACGAGCAGTACTTC. The entire variable domain, with the rest obtained from reference TRBV30 and TRBJ2-7, is as follows: SQTIHQWPATLVQPVGSPLSLECTVEGTSNPNLYWYRQAAGRGLQLLFYSVGIGQISSEVPQNLSASRPQDRQFILSSKKLLLSDSGFYLCAWSVGQTYEQYFGPGTRLTVT.

The chain has TRBV5-5 and TRBJ1-2; 7 bases line up with TRBD1. J was trimmed by 4 bases and V by 4 bases; bases with no gene match: 7. This CDR3 has 14 residues. The germline V gene has CDR1 SGHKS and CDR2 YYEKEE (reference sequence). The chain's CDR3 is CASSRDSAFYGYTF. The CDR3 DNA sequence: TGTGCCAGCAGCCGGGACAGTGCCTTCTATGGCTACACCTTC.

This chain joins TRBV30 and TRBJ2-7, with 9 nucleotides matching TRBD2. The germline V gene encodes CDR1 GTSNPN and CDR2 SVGIG (reference sequence). V gave up 1 base and J gave up 2 bases; unmatched junction bases: 3. The CDR3 extends over 14 amino acids. The CDR3 coding sequence is TGTGCCTGGAGTGGGCTAGCGGGACCCTACGAGCAGTACTTC. Amino acids: CAWSGLAGPYEQYF. The complete variable domain, with remaining parts taken from reference TRBV30 and TRBJ2-7, reads SQTIHQWPATLVQPVGSPLSLECTVEGTSNPNLYWYRQAAGRGLQLLFYSVGIGQISSEVPQNLSASRPQDRQFILSSKKLLLSDSGFYLCAWSGLAGPYEQYFGPGTRLTVT.

The chain is built from TRBV4-3 and TRBJ2-3; 7 bases fit TRBD2. J gave up 1 base and V 1 base, and 8 bases lay outside the gene matches. The CDR3 is made up of 17 amino acids. Germline V gene sequence: CDR1 LGHNA, CDR2 YSLEER. The CDR3 loop is CASSQAGRGLRTDTQYF. CDR3 sequence (DNA): TGCGCCAGCAGCCAAGCGGGGAGGGGCCTTCGCACAGATACGCAGTATTTT.

This clone was detected a few times. This chain uses TRBV4-1 with TRBJ1-1; D gene unclear. The CDR3 length is 17 residues. Per germline, CDR1 MGHRA and CDR2 YSYEKL. Trimming pared 1 base from V and 1 base from J, leaving 16 bases between. The CDR3 DNA is TGCGCCAGCAGCCAAGGGTTTCCACGACGGCCGAACACTGAAGCTTTCTTT. Its translation: CASSQGFPRRPNTEAFF.

The V gene is TRBV29-1, the J gene TRBJ2-1, with 8 positions matching TRBD1. J lost 7 bases, V lost 5 bases, and 13 bases had no gene match. CDR1 and CDR2 (germline): SQVTM, ANQGSEA. This CDR3 is built from 15 residues. This chain's CDR3 is CSVNRNIDRGNEQFF. In DNA, the CDR3 is TGCAGCGTTAACCGGAATATCGACAGGGGAAATGAGCAGTTCTTC.

V gene TRBV2 combines with J gene TRBJ1-1; D is unclear. This CDR3 comprises 13 residues. Germline lookup yields CDR1 SNHLY and CDR2 FYNNEI. With 2 bases removed from V and 3 bases from J, the gap between germline ends came to 7 bases. The DNA for the CDR3 is TGTGCCAGCAGTGAAATGTCGGACACTGAAGCTTTCTTT. As protein: CASSEMSDTEAFF.